A single sample gave rise to the 22 T cell receptor beta chains below, sequenced in a study of T cell responses to AZD1222 COVID-19 vaccine. Generated by immunoSEQ multiplex PCR, the TCRdb table keeps only in-frame clones and is missing some. Among fewer than 150,000 clones listed, about 92% were seen once. The sequencing used peripheral blood, collected on day 0 of AZD1222 vaccination. The receptors come from an adult in good health.

The chain couples TRBV10-2 to TRBJ2-7, with 7 bases matching TRBD2. V trimming: 5 bases; J trimming: 0 bases; junction bases outside the gene matches: 1. Germline CDR1 WSHSY, CDR2 SAAADI. The CDR3 contains 13 residues. CDR3 loop: CASSRDYSYEQYF. The CDR3 bases are TGCGCCAGCAGTCGGGACTACTCCTACGAGCAGTACTTC.

The chain links TRBV7-2 to TRBJ2-7; perhaps TRBD1 as D (6 bases). CDR1 and CDR2 (germline): SGHTA, FQGNSA. The length of the CDR3 is 15 residues. V lost 1 base to trimming and J lost 4 bases, with 14 bases between them. The CDR3 coding sequence is TGTGCCAGCAGCTTAGGACAGGTACCCTCGTACGAGCAGTACTTC. It is translated as CASSLGQVPSYEQYF. The full variable domain, completed using reference TRBV7-2 and TRBJ2-7, is GAGVSQSPSNKVTEKGKDVELRCDPISGHTALYWYRQSLGQGLEFLIYFQGNSAPDKSGLPSDRFSAERTGGSVSTLTIQRTQQEDSAVYLCASSLGQVPSYEQYFGPGTRLTVT.

This chain joins TRBV6-1 and TRBJ1-2; D is undetermined. The CDR3 length is 14 residues. Germline V lookup: CDR1 MNHNS, CDR2 SASEGT. Trimming took off 0 bases at V and 4 bases at J, with 9 bases between the two ends. The CDR3 spells CASSEAPESYGYTF. The CDR3 nucleotides are TGTGCCAGCAGTGAAGCGCCAGAAAGCTATGGCTACACCTTC.

This clone was found once. This same CDR3 is encoded by further DNA sequences in the sample. As DNA, the CDR3 is TGTGCCAGCAGCTTGGGGCTGTACGAGCAGTACTTC. Residues: CASSLGLYEQYF. This chain joins TRBV5-6 and TRBJ2-7; no firm D call. This CDR3 comprises 12 residues. Trimming left V 0 bases short and J 4 bases short, with 5 bases between. Germline lookup yields CDR1 SGHDT and CDR2 YYEEEE.

The chain is built from TRBV5-5 and TRBJ2-5, with 9 bases that match TRBD1. The J segment lost 0 bases and the V segment lost 4 bases, leaving 7 bases of the junction unmatched. CDR1 is SGHKS, CDR2 YYEKEE, per germline (reference sequence). The CDR3 loop spans 16 amino acids. The CDR3 region is CASSPRDREYQETQYF. Here the CDR3 DNA reads TGTGCCAGCAGCCCCCGGGACAGGGAGTACCAAGAGACCCAGTACTTC.

The V call is TRBV3-1 (or the pseudogene TRBV3-2), the J call TRBJ2-2; tentatively, D is TRBD2 (5 bases). CDR1 LGHDT and CDR2 YNNKEL come from the germline V gene (reference sequence). CDR3 size: 15 residues. V dropped 4 bases and J dropped 1 base, with 10 bases sitting between them. The CDR3 DNA is TGTGCCAGCAGCCTCCGGACTCAGAACACCGGGGAGCTGTTTTTT. Its translation: CASSLRTQNTGELFF.

V usage is TRBV7-8 and J usage is TRBJ2-7; D call uncertain. Per germline, CDR1 SGHVS and CDR2 FQNEAQ. Trimming removed 2 bases from V and 5 bases from J, with 7 bases in between. CDR3 size: 12 residues. In nucleotides, the CDR3 is TGTGCCAGCAGCTTACGCAGCCACGAGCAGTACTTC. This encodes CASSLRSHEQYF.

This chain links TRBV5-1 with TRBJ1-6, with D unresolved. The ends were cut back, 0 bases at V and 6 bases at J, with 7 bases in the middle. CDR3 length equals 14 residues. CDR1 and CDR2 (germline): SGHRS, YFSETQ. CDR3 sequence (DNA): TGCGCCAGCAGCTTGGAGGGTGGTAATTCACCCCTCCACTTT. Its translation: CASSLEGGNSPLHF.

The chain is built from TRBV5-1 and TRBJ1-4; tentatively, D is TRBD1 (5 bases). The CDR3 loop spans 14 amino acids. Germline lookup yields CDR1 SGHRS and CDR2 YFSETQ. The germline V and J ends were trimmed by 5 bases and 7 bases, with 15 bases remaining between them. DNA of the CDR3: TGCGCCAGCAGTTCAGGGATGGGAGGTGAAAAACTGTTTTTT. Translating gives CASSSGMGGEKLFF. The whole variable domain, remainder taken from reference TRBV5-1 and TRBJ1-4, is KAGVTQTPRYLIKTRGQQVTLSCSPISGHRSVSWYQQTPGQGLQFLFEYFSETQRNKGNFPGRFSGRQFSNSRSEMNVSTLELGDSALYLCASSSGMGGEKLFFGSGTQLSVL.

The genes are TRBV5-6 and TRBJ2-2; TRBD2 might be the D (7 bases). With 2 bases removed from V and 4 bases from J, the gap between germline ends came to 12 bases. The CDR3 consists of 15 residues. Germline CDR1 and CDR2: SGHDT and YYEEEE. CDR3 sequence: CASSFRGATTGELFF. In nucleotides, the CDR3 is TGTGCCAGCAGCTTCCGGGGGGCGACCACCGGGGAGCTGTTTTTT.

The chain recombines TRBV2 with TRBJ1-1; D might be TRBD1 (6 bases). The CDR3 contains 15 residues. V was pared by 6 bases and J by 5 bases, with 19 bases between. Germline V gene lookup returns CDR1 SNHLY and CDR2 FYNNEI. The CDR3 DNA sequence: TGTGCCAGCAGGGTACAGGGTGTCACTGGAACTGAAGCTTTCTTT. It translates to CASRVQGVTGTEAFF.

This clone was seen a single time. V gene TRBV2 combines with J gene TRBJ1-1; the D is unclear. V lost 6 bases and J 1 base, leaving 9 bases between the germline ends. CDR3 size: 13 residues. Germline values: CDR1 SNHLY, CDR2 FYNNEI. The DNA of the CDR3 is TGTGCCAGCAGAGGTCCCAGGAACACTGAAGCTTTCTTT. This codes for CASRGPRNTEAFF.

The chain couples TRBV18 to TRBJ1-5; no clear D gene. V gave up 5 bases and J gave up 0 bases, with 11 bases separating them. The length of the CDR3 is 15 residues. Germline V lookup: CDR1 KGHSH, CDR2 LQKENI. The CDR3 DNA reads TGTGCCAGCTCAATATCAGACGATAGCAATCAGCCCCAGCATTTT. Protein sequence: CASSISDDSNQPQHF.

The chain uses TRBV6-5 and TRBJ2-1, with D perhaps matching TRBD2 (5 bases). This CDR3 has 14 amino acids. Germline CDR1 and CDR2: MNHEY and SVGAGI. Trimming removed 0 bases at V and 7 bases at J, with 10 bases between. The chain's CDR3 is CASSYSKRANEQFF. CDR3 bases: TGTGCCAGCAGTTACTCGAAGAGGGCGAATGAGCAGTTCTTC.

The rearrangement joins TRBV5-1 to TRBJ2-2; TRBD2 might be the D (5 bases). The CDR3 contains 14 residues. Germline V CDR1 and CDR2: SGHRS, YFSETQ. Trimming shortened V by 1 base and J by 5 bases, and 9 bases separated the two germline ends. Here the CDR3 DNA reads TGCGCCAGCAGCTTGTTGAGGGCTACCGGGGAGCTGTTTTTT. Translated, it gives CASSLLRATGELFF.

This rearrangement joins TRBV6-2 or TRBV6-3 to TRBJ2-1; D gene ambiguous. This CDR3 is 12 amino acids long. The germline V gene encodes CDR1 MNHEY and CDR2 SVGEGT. V was shortened by 3 bases and J by 7 bases, with 7 bases between the two germline ends. DNA of the CDR3: TGTGCCAGCAGTTATTCCGGGAATGAGCAGTTCTTC. This translates into CASSYSGNEQFF.

This chain links TRBV12-3 or TRBV12-4 with TRBJ2-7; D is undetermined. V lost 3 bases, J lost 10 bases, and 13 bases lay in between. The CDR3 spans 12 residues. Written as DNA, the CDR3 is TGTGCCAGCAGTTTGGCGTTTTCCCACCAGTACTTC. It specifies CASSLAFSHQYF.

This chain uses TRBV2 with TRBJ2-5, with D uncertain. This CDR3 is 16 amino acids long. The germline V gene has CDR1 SNHLY and CDR2 FYNNEI. Trimming left V 11 bases short and J 4 bases short, with 26 bases between. CDR3 nucleotides: TGTGCCGCGCAGGCAAAGCCCTTCGAGGTCGGAGAGACCCAGTACTTC. Amino acids: CAAQAKPFEVGETQYF.

This sequence joins TRBV7-3 and TRBJ2-1; TRBD1 matches at 9 bases. V dropped 4 bases and J dropped 3; count of bases not matched to a gene: 4. Germline CDR1 and CDR2: SGHTA and FQGTGA. The CDR3 covers 15 residues. The CDR3 is CASSSPGQGYNEQFF. DNA for the CDR3: TGTGCCAGCAGCTCGCCGGGACAGGGCTACAATGAGCAGTTCTTC.

The rearrangement links TRBV11-2 to TRBJ2-5, with a tentative D call TRBD2 (5 bases). The V gene's germline CDR1 is SGHAT and CDR2 FQNNGV. V lost 5 bases to trimming and J lost 5 bases, with 12 bases between them. The CDR3 loop spans 13 amino acids. CDR3 nucleotides: TGTGCCAGCAGCCCACTAGGCTGGGAGACCCAGTACTTC. Protein: CASSPLGWETQYF.

This clone was seen only a few times. V and J are TRBV7-9 and TRBJ2-1; D unresolved. Per the germline V gene, CDR1 is SEHNR and CDR2 is FQNEAQ (reference sequence). Deletions cut 5 bases from V and 0 bases from J, with 5 bases between. The CDR3 length is 13 residues. For the CDR3, the DNA is TGTGCCAGCAGCCTGAGCTCCTACAATGAGCAGTTCTTC. It translates to CASSLSSYNEQFF.

The chain carries TRBV3-1 (or the pseudogene TRBV3-2) and TRBJ2-1; D gene uncertain. Trimming shortened V by 0 bases and J by 4 bases, and 13 bases separated the two germline ends. Per the germline V gene, CDR1 is LGHDT and CDR2 is YNNKEL (reference sequence). The CDR3 contains 16 residues. CDR3 sequence (DNA): TGTGCCAGCAGCCAAGATACGGCGGCCAAATACAATGAGCAGTTCTTC. It translates to CASSQDTAAKYNEQFF.